This T cell receptor beta chain was found in a study of Ad26.COV2.S vaccination and SARS-CoV-2 variants. Study-level background: The trial was COV1001 and the donor's arm was Ad26.COV2.S.

Treatment denoted: around 19 received Ad26.COV2.S at low or high dose, single or two shots; about 5 received placebo; per-sample allocation not given. Sampling was done on day 63 after the first vaccine or placebo injection. Notes on the study in general: Spike-specific TCR breadth was greater in vaccine than placebo recipients.

The germline V gene has CDR1 MGHRA and CDR2 YSYEKL. V lost 3 bases, J lost 1 base, and 12 bases lay in between. This CDR3 has 16 amino acids. Sequencing was performed with immunoSEQ multiplex PCR; in TCRdb, only in-frame clones are kept and a portion is missing. The sample carries about 350,000 clones, more than 85% recorded once. Note on this clone: Its target is unknown.

The sample was peripheral blood, taken in a trial of Ad26.COV2.S vaccine versus placebo. This TCR derives from a person aged 18 to 65 who received the Ad26.COV2.S COVID-19 vaccine or a placebo. The V call is TRBV4-1, the J call TRBJ2-2, with no clear D. CDR3 amino acids: CASSQNTGRNTGELFF. DNA of the CDR3: TGCGCCAGCAGCCAGAACACCGGCAGGAACACCGGGGAGCTGTTTTTT.